The present entry profiles one T cell receptor (beta chain) with its context. Antigen unknown. The sample originates from a study of beta chain features in type 1 diabetes. Overall study findings and caveats: People with Type 1 diabetes carried modestly yet significantly shorter TCRB CDR3s in all four CD4+ subsets.

CDR3 size: 14 residues. Germline CDR1 reads MNHEY; CDR2 reads SVGAGI. V shed 3 bases and J shed 6 bases, with 11 bases lying between them. Sequenced material consisted of expressed TCRB transcripts (all of the isolated RNA was reverse transcribed). Across stem cell-like memory T cell samples, reads averaged about 960,000. Assay used: immunoSEQ multiplex PCR; TCRdb lists only in-frame clones, some missing. The table shows 50,000 to 55,000 clones, with just under 65% occurring only once. The sample consisted of stem cell memory CD4+ T cells from blood. The receptor's source is a woman aged 25 to 39 with type 1 diabetes. V is TRBV6-5 and J is TRBJ2-2, with D possibly TRBD1 on 6 matching bases. The DNA for the CDR3 is TGTGCCAGCAGTTATACCCAGGGGTCCGGGGAGCTGTTTTTT. This codes for CASSYTQGSGELFF.